The sequence of this T cell receptor (beta chain) was determined in a study of CD8 T cells in ankylosing spondylitis. The table lists this clonotype with many counts. The antigen is undetermined. Molecular-barcoded quantitative 5'-RACE produced these TCR beta libraries. TCRdb ran MiXCR on the 5' RACE reads and lists one entry per CDR3 protein. The table has 450,000 to 550,000 distinct CDR3 sequences, about 5.7% seen once; the top ten hold under 4.5%. General study results and limits: Ankylosing spondylitis blood appeared to carry a characteristic TCR beta motif of roughly eight highly homologous variants.

This CDR3 contains 14 residues. The junction had 9 bases not matched to a gene; V was cut back by 7 bases and J by 5 bases. Germline-derived CDR1 and CDR2 are MGHRA and YSYEKL. Sequencing was performed on blood, either unsorted or a sorted T cell fraction (not recorded which). The V gene is TRBV4-1, the J gene TRBJ1-1; 8 positions match TRBD1. The receptor was derived from a male donor with ankylosing spondylitis. CDR3 coding DNA: TGCGCCAGCATCCCCCAGGGGGCGAGGACTGAAGCTTTCTTT. This gives the protein CASIPQGARTEAFF.